Listed below are T cell receptor beta chains from one sample, sequenced in a study of blood T cell repertoires in COVID-19. TCRdb's copy holds only in-frame clones and misses some; the assay was immunoSEQ multiplex PCR. The sample shows approximately 240,000 clones, about 80% of them seen only once. The sample comprised peripheral blood. The receptors come from a woman of 80 years or more with active or convalescent COVID-19. Each CDR3 is given with its conserved first and last residue. A D gene is named only where the DNA matches it firmly. Size is stated for part of the rows, as once, few or many counts, or as a class when the clone is expanded.

d_call: TRBD1; v_call: TRBV5-4; clone_size: NA; j_call: TRBJ1-1; cdr3_aa: CASSIQGVKGTEAFF; cdr3_nt: TGTGCCAGCAGCATACAGGGGGTAAAGGGGACTGAAGCTTTCTTT
d_call: NA; v_call: TRBV30; clone_size: once; j_call: TRBJ2-3; cdr3_aa: CAWRNTGGRTDTQYF; cdr3_nt: TGTGCCTGGCGGAACACGGGGGGCCGCACAGATACGCAGTATTTT
d_call: TRBD1; v_call: TRBV5-5; clone_size: NA; j_call: TRBJ1-5; cdr3_aa: CASSYTGTGMESNQPQHF; cdr3_nt: TGTGCCAGCAGCTACACCGGGACAGGGATGGAGAGCAATCAGCCCCAGCATTTT
d_call: NA; v_call: TRBV12-3/TRBV12-4; clone_size: NA; j_call: TRBJ2-5; cdr3_aa: CASSFGSQETQYF; cdr3_nt: TGTGCCAGCAGTTTTGGGAGCCAAGAGACCCAGTACTTC
d_call: NA; v_call: TRBV7-9; clone_size: NA; j_call: TRBJ1-2; cdr3_aa: CASSSGLYGYTF; cdr3_nt: TGTGCCAGCAGCTCAGGTTTATATGGCTACACCTTC
d_call: NA; v_call: TRBV28; clone_size: once; j_call: TRBJ2-5; cdr3_aa: CASSFRRETQYF; cdr3_nt: TGTGCCAGCAGTTTTAGGCGGGAGACCCAGTACTTC
d_call: TRBD1; v_call: TRBV28; clone_size: once; j_call: TRBJ2-2; cdr3_aa: CASSLPGQGFTGELFF; cdr3_nt: TGTGCCAGCAGTTTACCGGGACAGGGATTCACCGGGGAGCTGTTTTTT
d_call: NA; v_call: TRBV12-3/TRBV12-4; clone_size: NA; j_call: TRBJ1-6; cdr3_aa: CASSFNSPLHF; cdr3_nt: TGTGCCAGCAGCTTCAATTCACCCCTCCACTTT
d_call: NA; v_call: TRBV2; clone_size: NA; j_call: TRBJ2-1; cdr3_aa: CASSPASGGPTYNEQFF; cdr3_nt: TGTGCCAGCAGTCCAGCGTCTGGAGGTCCAACTTACAATGAGCAGTTCTTC
d_call: NA; v_call: TRBV6-5; clone_size: NA; j_call: TRBJ2-5; cdr3_aa: CASRVGQLQETQYF; cdr3_nt: TGTGCCAGCAGAGTGGGACAACTACAAGAGACCCAGTACTTC
d_call: NA; v_call: TRBV27; clone_size: NA; j_call: TRBJ1-1; cdr3_aa: CASSGRGGSGTEAFF; cdr3_nt: TGTGCCAGCAGTGGAAGAGGGGGATCAGGCACTGAAGCTTTCTTT
d_call: NA; v_call: TRBV2; clone_size: NA; j_call: TRBJ2-3; cdr3_aa: CASSPKNTQYF; cdr3_nt: TGTGCCAGCAGTCCCAAAAATACGCAGTATTTT
d_call: TRBD1; v_call: TRBV5-1; clone_size: NA; j_call: TRBJ1-2; cdr3_aa: CASSSQGYGYTF; cdr3_nt: TGCGCCAGCAGCTCACAGGGGTATGGCTACACCTTC
d_call: NA; v_call: TRBV5-1; clone_size: NA; j_call: TRBJ2-5; cdr3_aa: CASSLQASLETQYF; cdr3_nt: TGCGCCAGCAGCTTGCAGGCTAGCTTGGAGACCCAGTACTTC
d_call: NA; v_call: TRBV5-1; clone_size: NA; j_call: TRBJ1-1; cdr3_aa: CASSPQVNMNTEAFF; cdr3_nt: TGCGCCAGCAGCCCACAGGTAAACATGAACACTGAAGCTTTCTTT
d_call: NA; v_call: TRBV7-9; clone_size: NA; j_call: TRBJ1-1; cdr3_aa: CASSFGQSTEAFF; cdr3_nt: TGTGCCAGCAGCTTTGGACAGAGCACTGAAGCTTTCTTT
d_call: NA; v_call: TRBV5-4; clone_size: NA; j_call: TRBJ1-2; cdr3_aa: CASSLDYTASAYGYTF; cdr3_nt: TGTGCCAGCAGCTTGGATTACACAGCCTCTGCCTATGGCTACACCTTC
d_call: NA; v_call: TRBV5-4; clone_size: NA; j_call: TRBJ1-6; cdr3_aa: CASSLEAGYNSPLHF; cdr3_nt: TGTGCCAGCAGCTTGGAAGCAGGCTATAATTCACCCCTCCACTTT
d_call: TRBD1; v_call: TRBV3-1/TRBV3-2; clone_size: NA; j_call: TRBJ1-2; cdr3_aa: CASSPGGQIANYGYTF; cdr3_nt: TGTGCCAGCAGCCCAGGGGGGCAGATCGCTAACTATGGCTACACCTTC
d_call: TRBD2; v_call: TRBV9; clone_size: once; j_call: TRBJ2-3; cdr3_aa: CASSAGPAGGLPDTQYF; cdr3_nt: TGTGCCAGCTCCGCTGGTCCAGCGGGAGGATTGCCAGATACGCAGTATTTT
d_call: NA; v_call: TRBV14; clone_size: once; j_call: TRBJ1-6; cdr3_aa: CASSQFVQSPLHF; cdr3_nt: TGTGCCAGCAGCCAATTCGTCCAGTCACCCCTCCACTTT
d_call: TRBD1; v_call: TRBV7-9; clone_size: NA; j_call: TRBJ1-6; cdr3_aa: CASGPWDRDYHSPLHF; cdr3_nt: TGTGCCAGCGGCCCCTGGGACAGGGACTATCATTCACCCCTCCACTTT
d_call: NA; v_call: TRBV12-3/TRBV12-4; clone_size: NA; j_call: TRBJ1-2; cdr3_aa: CASRRGGYWGYTF; cdr3_nt: TGTGCCAGCAGACGGGGTGGGTACTGGGGCTACACCTTC
d_call: TRBD1; v_call: TRBV4-1; clone_size: NA; j_call: TRBJ1-2; cdr3_aa: CASSRRDRGGYTF; cdr3_nt: TGCGCCAGCAGCCGCCGAGACAGGGGTGGCTACACCTTC
d_call: NA; v_call: TRBV11-3; clone_size: once; j_call: TRBJ1-1; cdr3_aa: CASTPRLNTEAFF; cdr3_nt: TGTGCCAGCACCCCCAGACTCAACACTGAAGCTTTCTTT
d_call: NA; v_call: TRBV28; clone_size: NA; j_call: TRBJ2-5; cdr3_aa: CASLGRGSGETQYF; cdr3_nt: TGTGCCAGCCTGGGCAGAGGGTCCGGAGAGACCCAGTACTTC
d_call: TRBD2; v_call: TRBV11-2; clone_size: NA; j_call: TRBJ2-1; cdr3_aa: CASSSIPGLAGGYNEQFF; cdr3_nt: TGTGCCAGCAGCAGCATACCGGGACTAGCGGGGGGGTACAATGAGCAGTTCTTC
d_call: TRBD1; v_call: TRBV24-1; clone_size: NA; j_call: TRBJ2-3; cdr3_aa: CATSGTGTGASTDTQYF; cdr3_nt: TGTGCCACCAGTGGGACCGGGACAGGGGCTAGCACAGATACGCAGTATTTT
d_call: TRBD1; v_call: TRBV7-9; clone_size: NA; j_call: TRBJ1-6; cdr3_aa: CASSLDRGSDNSPLHF; cdr3_nt: TGTGCCAGCAGCTTGGACAGGGGGTCGGATAATTCACCCCTCCACTTT
d_call: NA; v_call: TRBV10-1; clone_size: NA; j_call: TRBJ2-3; cdr3_aa: CASSVQSGITDTQYF; cdr3_nt: TGCGCCAGCAGTGTTCAGTCAGGGATCACAGATACGCAGTATTTT
d_call: TRBD1; v_call: TRBV11-2; clone_size: NA; j_call: TRBJ1-1; cdr3_aa: CASQQGAITEAFF; cdr3_nt: TGTGCCAGCCAACAGGGGGCGATCACTGAAGCTTTCTTT
d_call: NA; v_call: TRBV5-1; clone_size: NA; j_call: TRBJ1-2; cdr3_aa: CASSLAGTYGYTF; cdr3_nt: TGCGCCAGCAGCTTGGCAGGAACCTATGGCTACACCTTC
d_call: NA; v_call: TRBV7-2; clone_size: NA; j_call: TRBJ1-2; cdr3_aa: CASSTDSPTYGYTF; cdr3_nt: TGTGCCAGCAGCACGGACAGCCCCACTTATGGCTACACCTTC
d_call: NA; v_call: TRBV19; clone_size: NA; j_call: TRBJ1-1; cdr3_aa: CASSIQMNTEAFF; cdr3_nt: TGTGCCAGTAGTATTCAGATGAACACTGAAGCTTTCTTT
d_call: TRBD1; v_call: TRBV4-1; clone_size: NA; j_call: TRBJ1-2; cdr3_aa: CASSQQGVGYGYTF; cdr3_nt: TGCGCCAGCAGCCAACAGGGGGTCGGCTATGGCTACACCTTC
d_call: NA; v_call: TRBV5-1; clone_size: NA; j_call: TRBJ1-1; cdr3_aa: CASSLDMNTEAFF; cdr3_nt: TGCGCCAGCAGCTTGGATATGAACACTGAAGCTTTCTTT
d_call: NA; v_call: TRBV6-1; clone_size: NA; j_call: TRBJ2-3; cdr3_aa: CASSELGGPRDTQYF; cdr3_nt: TGTGCCAGCAGTGAGCTGGGGGGGCCCCGAGATACGCAGTATTTT
d_call: NA; v_call: TRBV15; clone_size: NA; j_call: TRBJ2-4; cdr3_aa: CATSRDLGGVSIQYF; cdr3_nt: TGTGCCACCAGCAGAGATCTTGGAGGGGTCAGCATTCAGTACTTC
d_call: NA; v_call: TRBV5-4; clone_size: NA; j_call: TRBJ1-1; cdr3_aa: CASSLALGRTEAFF; cdr3_nt: TGTGCCAGCAGCTTGGCGTTAGGCAGGACTGAAGCTTTCTTT
d_call: NA; v_call: TRBV21-1; clone_size: NA; j_call: TRBJ1-1; cdr3_aa: CASGGAGTEAFF; cdr3_nt: TGTGCCAGTGGAGGGGCGGGCACTGAAGCTTTCTTT
d_call: TRBD1; v_call: TRBV6-5; clone_size: NA; j_call: TRBJ1-6; cdr3_aa: CASRGGQGYNSPLHF; cdr3_nt: TGTGCCAGCAGAGGAGGACAGGGGTATAATTCACCCCTCCACTTT
d_call: NA; v_call: TRBV24-1; clone_size: NA; j_call: TRBJ2-1; cdr3_aa: CATSASAGGNEQFF; cdr3_nt: TGTGCCACCAGTGCCTCCGCTGGGGGGAATGAGCAGTTCTTC
d_call: TRBD1; v_call: TRBV19; clone_size: NA; j_call: TRBJ2-7; cdr3_aa: CASSRDRGASYEQYF; cdr3_nt: TGTGCCAGTAGTCGTGACAGGGGGGCCTCCTACGAGCAGTACTTC
d_call: NA; v_call: TRBV28; clone_size: NA; j_call: TRBJ2-7; cdr3_aa: CASIEGGGRNEQYF; cdr3_nt: TGTGCCAGCATCGAAGGGGGGGGTAGGAACGAGCAGTACTTC
d_call: TRBD2; v_call: TRBV28; clone_size: NA; j_call: TRBJ2-1; cdr3_aa: CASNYPGLAANNEQFF; cdr3_nt: TGTGCCAGTAATTATCCGGGACTAGCGGCTAACAATGAGCAGTTCTTC
d_call: TRBD1; v_call: TRBV5-1; clone_size: NA; j_call: TRBJ1-6; cdr3_aa: CASSRDRLNSPLHF; cdr3_nt: TGCGCCAGCAGCCGGGACAGGCTGAATTCACCCCTCCACTTT
d_call: NA; v_call: TRBV10-3; clone_size: NA; j_call: TRBJ1-6; cdr3_aa: CASRDLGSSPLHF; cdr3_nt: TGTGCCTCAAGGGACCTCGGGAGTTCACCCCTCCACTTT
d_call: TRBD1; v_call: TRBV27; clone_size: NA; j_call: TRBJ2-5; cdr3_aa: CASSIRQGAWETQYF; cdr3_nt: TGTGCCAGCAGTATCCGACAGGGGGCTTGGGAGACCCAGTACTTC
d_call: TRBD1; v_call: TRBV5-1; clone_size: once; j_call: TRBJ1-2; cdr3_aa: CASSLGAGGYGYTF; cdr3_nt: TGCGCCAGCAGCTTGGGGGCAGGGGGCTATGGCTACACCTTC
d_call: NA; v_call: TRBV7-2; clone_size: NA; j_call: TRBJ2-2; cdr3_aa: CARQYRTRNTGELFF; cdr3_nt: TGTGCCAGACAATATAGGACACGCAATACCGGGGAGCTGTTTTTT
d_call: NA; v_call: TRBV29-1; clone_size: NA; j_call: TRBJ2-1; cdr3_aa: CSVAPRTSNEQFF; cdr3_nt: TGCAGCGTGGCCCCCCGGACATCCAATGAGCAGTTCTTC
d_call: NA; v_call: TRBV18; clone_size: NA; j_call: TRBJ2-4; cdr3_aa: CASSPTVGVENIQYF; cdr3_nt: TGTGCCAGCTCACCTACGGTAGGGGTGGAGAACATTCAGTACTTC
d_call: TRBD2; v_call: TRBV6-2/TRBV6-3; clone_size: NA; j_call: TRBJ2-7; cdr3_aa: CASSYFALAGVYEQYF; cdr3_nt: TGTGCCAGCAGTTATTTCGCACTAGCGGGAGTTTATGAGCAGTACTTC